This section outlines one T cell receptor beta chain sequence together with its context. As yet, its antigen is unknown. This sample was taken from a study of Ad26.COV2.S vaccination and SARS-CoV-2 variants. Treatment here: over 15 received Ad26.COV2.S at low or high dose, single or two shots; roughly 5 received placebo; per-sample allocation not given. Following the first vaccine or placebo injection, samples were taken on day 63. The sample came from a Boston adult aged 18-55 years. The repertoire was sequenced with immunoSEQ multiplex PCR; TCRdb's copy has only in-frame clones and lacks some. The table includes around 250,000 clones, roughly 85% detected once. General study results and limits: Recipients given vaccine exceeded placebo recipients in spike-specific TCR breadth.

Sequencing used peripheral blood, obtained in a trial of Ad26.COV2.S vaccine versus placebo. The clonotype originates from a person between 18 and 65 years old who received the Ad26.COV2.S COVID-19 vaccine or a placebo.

The CDR3 bases are TGTGCCAGCAGCTTGGCGATAGGGGAAGGAAACACCATATATTTT. This codes for CASSLAIGEGNTIYF. The chain employs TRBV5-5 and TRBJ1-3, with D maybe TRBD1 (5 bases). Germline CDR1 SGHKS, CDR2 YYEKEE (reference sequence). CDR3 length equals 15 residues. The V end was cut by 0 bases, the J end by 4 bases, with 11 bases between.